Below, one T cell receptor (beta chain) is given with its context. This clone's antigen is unknown. No much larger clonotype is one base removed from it; base qualities were not supplied. Reading from cysteine to phenylalanine, the CDR3 counts 12 amino acids. The read is trimmed to its CDR3 DNA, 36 bases read in frame from base 1. CDR1 and CDR2 are read off the germline V gene as SGHTA and FQGNSA. Trimming takes 5 bases from V and 8 bases from J, and the germline ends sit 12 bases apart. Samples from volunteer blood donors who had recovered from COVID-19 were contributed by a second Seattle source. Whole blood was collected in K2EDTA tubes by collaborating institutions according to the institutions' own protocols. Collaborator samples were shipped for TCRbeta analysis as frozen whole blood, isolated PBMCs, or DNA extracted from either sample type. The immunoSEQ Assay, a bias-controlled multiplex PCR, was used to amplify TCRbeta CDR3 regions from genomic DNA. The authors' pipeline ran thus. Nucleated cell counts per sample were estimated from amplification of reference gene primers within the assay. To quantify the absolute abundance of each unique TCRbeta CDR3 rearrangement, sequence reads were collapsed and filtered. For each sample, productive Simpson clonality was calculated by taking the square root of Simpson's diversity index across productive rearrangements. TCRdb obtained this table from immuneACCESS and retained in-frame rearrangements with V and J assigned. These tables miss some clones; where compared with another copy, unresolved V genes account for less than half of the shortfall, and the remainder is unexplained. V and J calls and clone size are copied from that table; D and trimming were computed from the DNA. This sample is represented by some 160,000 clones; approximately 90% of them were singletons. Jointly, the top ten make up 2% to 2.5% of the sample.

The data stem from a study of blood T cell repertoires in COVID-19 (dated by TCRdb to 2018 to 2021). Regarding the research as a whole: Samples from collaborators originated in the United States, Italy and Spain and spanned both the acute and convalescent phases of COVID-19. The samples were drawn from the first 160 participants of the ongoing ImmuneRACE study and from over a thousand subjects provided by 6 global collaborators. The material from the prospective study consisted of cDNA or gDNA derived from T cells, B-cell-depleted T cells, or PBMCs. HLA class I and class II types, where available, came from metadata supplied by the sample provider rather than from assay-based typing. The repertoires were released in a freely available public database meant as a resource for research on the immune response to SARS-CoV-2. Deeply sampled blood TCRbeta repertoires from subjects exposed to, actively infected with, or recovered from COVID-19 were included in the dataset. Sample metadata almost always included a de-identified subject ID, COVID-19 status, age in years and sex.

Here is what the overall study found, with its caveats: How much clinical and demographic metadata was included differed by source and by participant, and the metadata was provided uncurated.

The chain is assembled from TRBV7-2 and TRBJ1-1, with the identity of the D gene unclear. This TCR derives from a man aged 45 to 65 who had recovered from COVID-19. The sequencing sample was made of peripheral blood. The DNA sequence is given as TGTGCCAGCAGCCAGAGTCTAGGAGAAGCTTTCTTT. It specifies CASSQSLGEAFF.